The 24 T cell receptor beta chains reported below all come from one sample, sequenced in a study of cytomegalovirus exposure and HLA in healthy donors. The method was immunoSEQ multiplex PCR; TCRdb's version includes in-frame clones alone and lacks a portion of them. The sample lists fewer than 130,000 clones; approximately 89% were seen once. The specimen was PBMCs. These receptors all stem from a woman between 18 and 30 years old in good health and CMV-seronegative.

The chain links TRBV5-1 to TRBJ2-2; D possibly corresponds to TRBD2 (5 bases). V was trimmed by 0 bases and J by 6 bases, leaving 15 bases between them. CDR1 is SGHRS and CDR2 is YFSETQ in the germline V gene. The CDR3 extends over 16 amino acids. CDR3 bases: TGCGCCAGCAGCTTGGGTAACTGGGGAGAGGCCGGGGAGCTGTTTTTT. Translating gives CASSLGNWGEAGELFF.

Only one count was recorded for this clone. The chain employs TRBV4-1 and TRBJ1-6; D not certain. The V and J ends lost 0 bases and 9 bases respectively, with 3 bases between them. The CDR3 runs to 12 residues. Germline assignment: CDR1 MGHRA and CDR2 YSYEKL. As DNA, the CDR3 is TGCGCCAGCAGCCAAGAGCGTTCACCCCTCCACTTT. It is translated as CASSQERSPLHF.

The V and J genes are TRBV28 and TRBJ1-2; 8 bases line up with TRBD1. This CDR3 contains 15 residues. In germline, CDR1 is MDHEN, CDR2 SYDVKM. Trimming cost V 1 base and J 3 bases; bases outside gene matches: 4. DNA for the CDR3: TGTGCCAGCAGTTTATTGCAGGACAGGGACTATGGCTACACCTTC. It encodes CASSLLQDRDYGYTF.

The chain carries TRBV5-6 and TRBJ1-2; D remains unclear. V gave up 4 bases and J gave up 3 bases, with 16 bases separating them. The CDR3 has 15 residues. Per germline, CDR1 SGHDT and CDR2 YYEEEE. CDR3 residues: CASSGSPEHYYGYTF. CDR3 nucleotide sequence: TGTGCCAGCAGCGGTTCTCCCGAGCATTACTATGGCTACACCTTC.

The rearrangement joins TRBV7-2 to TRBJ2-7; 14 nucleotides line up with TRBD2. The CDR3 is 14 residues long. Germline CDR1 SGHTA, CDR2 FQGNSA. Losses at the gene ends were 5 bases for V and 12 bases for J; bases not matched to a gene: 9. The DNA of the CDR3 is TGTGCCAGCAGCGTCTGGGGACTAGCGGGAGTCGGGTACTTC. It is translated as CASSVWGLAGVGYF.

Here the CDR3 reads CASSLLQGTNEKLFF. CDR3 nucleotide sequence: TGTGCCAGCAGTCTTCTTCAGGGAACTAATGAAAAACTGTTTTTT. The chain joins TRBV27 to TRBJ1-4; D perhaps matches TRBD1 (5 bases). Trimming shortened V by 5 bases and J by 1 base, and 11 bases separated the two germline ends. Germline V gene lookup returns CDR1 MNHEY and CDR2 SMNVEV (reference sequence). There are 15 residues in the CDR3.

The gene calls are TRBV19 and TRBJ1-2, with D tentatively TRBD1 (5 bases). The CDR3 has 14 residues. The V end lost 5 bases, the J end lost 3 bases, and 13 bases lay between the germline ends. CDR1 and CDR2 from the germline V gene are LNHDA and SQIVND (reference sequence). The DNA for the CDR3 is TGTGCCAGTAGTCCAGGGTCGCTCTACTATGGCTACACCTTC. Translation: CASSPGSLYYGYTF. Supplemented by reference TRBV19 and TRBJ1-2, the full variable domain reads DGGITQSPKYLFRKEGQNVTLSCEQNLNHDAMYWYRQDPGQGLRLIYYSQIVNDFQKGDIAEGYSVSREKKESFPLTVTSAQKNPTAFYLCASSPGSLYYGYTFGSGTRLTVV.

The chain has TRBV9 and TRBJ1-1, with D perhaps TRBD1 (6 bases). The CDR3 consists of 14 residues. Trimming cost V 7 bases and J 1 base, with 14 bases left between them. Per the germline V gene, CDR1 is SGDLS and CDR2 is YYNGEE. This CDR3 is CASGVGGRNTEAFF. In nucleotides, the CDR3 is TGTGCCAGCGGGGTAGGGGGGCGGAACACTGAAGCTTTCTTT.

This clone is a singleton in its sample. The chain joins TRBV7-3 to TRBJ2-2, with 9 bases lining up with TRBD1. CDR1 SGHTA and CDR2 FQGTGA come from the germline V gene. This CDR3 spans 16 amino acids. After removal of 2 bases from V and 2 bases from J, the junction contained 3 bases not matched to a gene. In DNA, the CDR3 is TGTGCCAGCAGCTTACCGGGACAGGGTAACACCGGGGAGCTGTTTTTT. It specifies CASSLPGQGNTGELFF.

The rearrangement links TRBV28 to TRBJ1-5; no clear D. Trimming removed 3 bases at V and 0 bases at J, with 9 bases between. Germline-derived CDR1 and CDR2 are MDHEN and SYDVKM. The CDR3 sequence is 15 residues long. The CDR3 DNA follows: TGTGCCAGCAGTTTCTTGGCAGATAGCAATCAGCCCCAGCATTTT. Translated: CASSFLADSNQPQHF.

The rearrangement links TRBV4-3 to TRBJ1-3; D call uncertain. The germline V and J ends were trimmed by 0 bases and 0 bases, with 12 bases remaining between them. This CDR3 comprises 17 residues. In germline, CDR1 is LGHNA, CDR2 YSLEER. The CDR3 DNA follows: TGCGCCAGCAGCCAAGAAAGCTTTGAGAGCTCTGGAAACACCATATATTTT. Amino acids: CASSQESFESSGNTIYF.

V gene TRBV9 combines with J gene TRBJ2-1, with 8 bases that match TRBD2. CDR3 length: 14 residues. The germline V gene encodes CDR1 SGDLS and CDR2 YYNGEE. Losses at the gene ends were 4 bases for V and 8 bases for J; bases not matched to a gene: 8. This CDR3 reads CASSSRTSRDEQFF. The CDR3 DNA follows: TGTGCCAGCAGCTCGCGGACTAGCCGGGATGAGCAGTTCTTC.

The rearrangement uses TRBV19 and TRBJ1-3; D remains unclear. The CDR3 spans 16 residues. CDR1 and CDR2 from the germline V gene are LNHDA and SQIVND (reference sequence). Trimming removed 4 bases from V and 0 bases from J, with 13 bases in between. Here the CDR3 reads CASSTFRLNSGNTIYF. CDR3 sequence (DNA): TGTGCCAGTAGTACCTTCAGACTGAACTCTGGAAACACCATATATTTT. Based on the CDR3 plus reference TRBV19 and TRBJ1-3, the full variable domain is DGGITQSPKYLFRKEGQNVTLSCEQNLNHDAMYWYRQDPGQGLRLIYYSQIVNDFQKGDIAEGYSVSREKKESFPLTVTSAQKNPTAFYLCASSTFRLNSGNTIYFGEGSWLTVV.

V gene TRBV5-1 combines with J gene TRBJ2-3, with a weak D call TRBD1 (7 bases). From germline, CDR1 is SGHRS and CDR2 YFSETQ. Between the trimmed V and J ends, which lost 4 bases and 0 bases, there was a span of 12 bases. This CDR3 comprises 15 residues. CDR3 in DNA: TGCGCCAGCAGCGCGGGACAGACTAGCACAGATACGCAGTATTTT. Translated: CASSAGQTSTDTQYF.

The chain employs TRBV29-1 and TRBJ1-1; tentative D call: TRBD1 (6 bases). V lost 3 bases to trimming and J lost 2 bases, with 10 bases between them. CDR1 is SQVTM and CDR2 is ANQGSEA in the germline V gene. This CDR3 is 13 amino acids long. Here the CDR3 DNA reads TGCAGCGTTGACGACAGGTTAAACACTGAAGCTTTCTTT. Encoded protein: CSVDDRLNTEAFF. Full variable domain (outside the CDR3, taken from reference TRBV29-1 and TRBJ1-1): SAVISQKPSRDICQRGTSLTIQCQVDSQVTMMFWYRQQPGQSLTLIATANQGSEATYESGFVIDKFPISRPNLTFSTLTVSNMSPEDSSIYLCSVDDRLNTEAFFGQGTRLTVV.

This clone has just one count. V is TRBV2 and J is TRBJ1-1, with 8 bases matching TRBD1. The CDR3 extends over 14 amino acids. J was trimmed by 1 base and V by 5 bases; bases with no gene match: 3. Germline-derived CDR1 and CDR2 are SNHLY and FYNNEI. The CDR3 coding sequence is TGTGCCAGCAGTAACGGACAGGGGAACACTGAAGCTTTCTTT. Amino acids: CASSNGQGNTEAFF.

This chain joins TRBV30 and TRBJ1-2; weak D call: TRBD1 (6 bases). The CDR3 length is 12 residues. V dropped 4 bases and J dropped 6 bases, with 12 bases sitting between them. Germline V lookup: CDR1 GTSNPN, CDR2 SVGIG (reference sequence). This chain's CDR3 is CAWTGENDGYTF. The CDR3 DNA follows: TGTGCCTGGACAGGGGAAAATGATGGCTACACCTTC.

CDR3 sequence (DNA): TGTGCCAGCAGCCCGAGCCCCAGGGGGGAGCTGTTTTTT. It is translated as CASSPSPRGELFF. The V call is TRBV7-3, the J call TRBJ2-2, with D unclear. V lost 5 bases to trimming and J lost 8 bases, with 12 bases between them. Germline CDR1 and CDR2: SGHTA and FQGTGA. The CDR3 spans 13 residues.

The chain is built from TRBV4-3 and TRBJ1-3, with D uncertain. Per the germline V gene, CDR1 is LGHNA and CDR2 is YSLEER. The V and J ends lost 0 bases and 1 base respectively, with 13 bases between them. The CDR3 runs to 17 residues. This CDR3 is CASSQDPPGESGNTIYF. In DNA, the CDR3 is TGCGCCAGCAGCCAAGATCCACCCGGGGAATCTGGAAACACCATATATTTT.

The chain carries TRBV15 and TRBJ1-2, with D hard to call. CDR3 length: 14 amino acids. The V end lost 1 base, the J end lost 8 bases, and 14 bases lay between the germline ends. Germline V gene sequence: CDR1 LNHNV, CDR2 YYDKDF (reference sequence). CDR3 nucleotide sequence: TGTGCCACCAGCAGAGTAACAACAAAGGAGGGCTACACCTTC. It encodes CATSRVTTKEGYTF.

V gene TRBV6-5 combines with J gene TRBJ2-7; weak D call: TRBD2 (6 bases). With 6 bases removed from V and 2 bases from J, the gap between germline ends came to 11 bases. The germline gives CDR1 MNHEY, CDR2 SVGAGI. The CDR3 has 13 amino acids. CDR3 sequence (DNA): TGTGCCAGCAGGCGGGACCCGACCTACGAGCAGTACTTC. It translates to CASRRDPTYEQYF.

The chain employs TRBV5-4 and TRBJ1-6, with D possibly TRBD1 on 6 matching bases. The CDR3 contains 15 residues. V was trimmed by 4 bases and J by 7 bases, leaving 15 bases between them. CDR1 is SGHNT and CDR2 is YYREEE in the germline V gene (reference sequence). The DNA for the CDR3 is TGTGCCAGCAGCGTAGGACAGTTTACCAATTCACCCCTCCACTTT. Its translation is CASSVGQFTNSPLHF.

The CDR3 here is CASRGEGEVNTEAFF. CDR3 DNA: TGTGCCAGCAGAGGGGAAGGGGAGGTGAACACTGAAGCTTTCTTT. The chain combines TRBV14 with TRBJ1-1; possibly TRBD1 for D (5 bases). CDR1 SGHDN and CDR2 FVKESK come from the germline V gene. Trimming took 6 bases from V and 0 from J, leaving 14 bases between them. CDR3 length: 15 residues.

The table lists this clone with a count of one. The chain joins TRBV28 to TRBJ2-3; weak D call: TRBD1 (6 bases). Per the germline V gene, CDR1 is MDHEN and CDR2 is SYDVKM. The CDR3 sequence is 15 residues long. V was cut by 5 bases and J by 8 bases, with 20 bases left in between. The CDR3 here is CASSLRGQDYGTQYF. For the CDR3, the DNA is TGTGCCAGCAGTCTCCGGGGACAAGACTACGGTACGCAGTATTTT.